Sequencing of this T cell receptor beta chain was carried out in a study of blood T cell repertoires in COVID-19 (dated by TCRdb to about 2020). About the investigation overall: Collaborator samples came from the United States, Italy and Spain and covered acute and convalescent phases of COVID-19. The prospective study material was composed of cDNA or gDNA derived from T cells, B-cell-depleted T cells, or PBMCs. Subjects who had been exposed to COVID-19, were actively infected with it, or had recovered from it provided the deeply sampled blood TCRbeta repertoires that made up the dataset. The repertoires were released in a freely available public database meant as a resource for research on the immune response to SARS-CoV-2. Samples came from the ongoing ImmuneRACE study (first 160 participants) plus 1,254 subjects from 6 global collaborators. A de-identified subject ID, COVID-19 status, age in years and sex were almost always included in the sample metadata. HLA class I and class II types, where available, came from metadata supplied by the sample provider rather than from assay-based typing. General findings and caveats noted by the study authors: How much clinical and demographic metadata was included differed by source and by participant, and the metadata was provided uncurated.

The collaborating institutions used their own protocols to collect whole blood in K2EDTA tubes. For TCRbeta analysis, collaborators shipped samples as frozen whole blood, isolated PBMCs, or DNA extracted from either of those sample types. Concerning this clone: The target of this receptor is not known. It has no much larger one-base neighbor in the sample; base qualities were not kept.

TCRbeta CDR3 regions were amplified from genomic DNA by means of the immunoSEQ Assay, a bias-controlled multiplex PCR. In the source study's methods: Within the assay, amplification of reference gene primers was used to estimate how many nucleated cells each sample contained. To quantify the absolute abundance of each unique TCRbeta CDR3 rearrangement, sequence reads were collapsed and filtered. Productive Simpson clonality was computed per sample as the square root of Simpson's diversity index over productive rearrangements. TCRdb took this table from immuneACCESS and kept in-frame rearrangements with V and J called. Such tables lack part of the clones; where checked against another copy, unresolved V genes explain under half of the gap, and the rest is unexplained. That table is the source of V, J and clone size, and D and trimming were worked out from the DNA. For this sample there are over 60,000 clones; 89% appear just once. Roughly 5% of the sample rests with the top ten.

Reading the germline V gene gives CDR1 MNHEY and CDR2 SVGAGI. The CDR3 sequence holds 15 residues, the cysteine and phenylalanine included. The sequence is cut down to CDR3 DNA, 45 bases in frame from base 1. Trimming removed 1 base from V and 7 bases from J, leaving 14 bases between the germline ends. This receptor chain uses TRBV6-5 and TRBJ2-1; a tentative D call is TRBD1 (6 bases match). Sequencing was carried out using peripheral blood. The TCR comes from a woman in her 50s with active COVID-19. The DNA sequence is as follows: TGTGCCAGCAGTTACTATGGTCCAGGGGTTAATGAGCAGTTCTTC. The translation is CASSYYGPGVNEQFF.